This T cell receptor (beta chain) was recorded in a study of blood T cells in healthy people across ages. Study-wide results and limits: Both naive CD4+ cell counts and diversity were greater in long-lived donors than in aged donors. The study regarded diversity estimates from one million T cells as underestimates.

PCR was performed a second time for roughly 7 to 11 cycles using a sample-barcoded 5' primer and a J-beta primer mix. Every sample returned 2.5 million or more CDR3-containing paired-end reads. TCRdb passed the 5' RACE reads through MiXCR, listing each CDR3 protein once. Of about 1.5 million distinct CDR3 sequences in the sample, approximately 43% were seen once. Losses at the gene ends were 2 bases for V and 3 bases for J; bases not matched to a gene: 2. Germline V gene data show CDR1 as SGHRS and CDR2 as YFSETQ. The CDR3 contains 14 residues. As regards this clonotype: The antigen remains undetermined.

The receptor was derived from a woman between 18 and 30 years old in good health. Specimen: blood. The rearrangement links TRBV5-1 to TRBJ2-1; TRBD1 agrees at 7 bases. The CDR3 region is CASSFGQDYNEQFF. CDR3 nucleotides: TGCGCCAGCAGCTTTGGACAGGACTACAATGAGCAGTTCTTC.